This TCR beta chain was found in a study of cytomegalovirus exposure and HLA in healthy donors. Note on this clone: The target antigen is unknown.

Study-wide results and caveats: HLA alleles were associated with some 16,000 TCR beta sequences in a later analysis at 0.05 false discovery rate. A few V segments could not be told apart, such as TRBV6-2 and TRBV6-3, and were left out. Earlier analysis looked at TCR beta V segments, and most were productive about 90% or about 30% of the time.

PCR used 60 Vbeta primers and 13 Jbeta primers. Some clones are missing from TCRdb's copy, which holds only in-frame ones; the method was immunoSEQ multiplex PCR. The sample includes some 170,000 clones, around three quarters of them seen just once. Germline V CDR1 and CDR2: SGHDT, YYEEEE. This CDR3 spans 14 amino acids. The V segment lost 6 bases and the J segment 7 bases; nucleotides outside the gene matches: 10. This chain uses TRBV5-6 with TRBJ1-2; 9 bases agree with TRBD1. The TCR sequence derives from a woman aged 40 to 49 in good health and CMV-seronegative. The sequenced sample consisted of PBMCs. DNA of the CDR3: TGTGCCAGCACCTCAGGGACAGGGAATGGTGGCTACACCTTC. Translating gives CASTSGTGNGGYTF.